Presented here are 32 T cell receptor beta chains from one specimen sequenced in a study of OX40 agonist ivuxolimab in advanced cancers. Some clones are missing from TCRdb's copy, which holds only in-frame ones; the method was immunoSEQ multiplex PCR. The data show tens of thousands of clones, approximately 90% seen once. This specimen was CD4+ or CD8+ T cells sorted from blood, taken in a trial of the OX40 agonist ivuxolimab. The source of these receptors is an adult with an advanced solid tumor such as melanoma, head and neck, liver or kidney cancer.

This clone was detected only once. The chain recombines TRBV25-1 with TRBJ1-4; 7 nucleotides align to TRBD1. J was trimmed by 6 bases and V by 7 bases; bases with no gene match: 5. The CDR3 has 13 residues. Per germline, CDR1 MGHDK and CDR2 SYGVNS. The CDR3: CASKQGSDEKLFF. The CDR3 coding sequence is TGTGCCAGCAAACAGGGGTCGGATGAAAAACTGTTTTTT.

The chain links TRBV19 to TRBJ2-2; D might be TRBD1 (6 bases). V shed 3 bases and J shed 6 bases, with 17 bases lying between them. CDR3 length equals 16 residues. Germline V gene data show CDR1 as LNHDA and CDR2 as SQIVND (reference sequence). CDR3: CASSMASRGGSGELFF. The CDR3 DNA reads TGTGCCAGTAGTATGGCGAGCAGGGGCGGCTCCGGGGAGCTGTTTTTT.

The table lists this clone with a few counts. V and J are TRBV19 and TRBJ1-5; 8 bases fit TRBD1. The CDR3 is made up of 15 amino acids. Germline CDR1 LNHDA, CDR2 SQIVND (reference sequence). The V and J ends lost 6 bases and 4 bases, in that order; junction bases with no gene match: 8. The CDR3 DNA is TGTGCCAGTAGCTCCTCAGGGGGCGAGAATCAGCCCCAGCATTTT. It yields the protein CASSSSGGENQPQHF.

This clone was seen a single time. The rearrangement links TRBV18 to TRBJ1-5; D is ambiguous. The CDR3 covers 15 residues. CDR1 and CDR2 (germline): KGHSH, LQKENI. The germline V and J ends were trimmed by 0 bases and 3 bases, with 9 bases remaining between them. CDR3 sequence reads: CASSPPGPANQPQHF. DNA for the CDR3: TGTGCCAGCTCACCACCCGGGCCAGCCAATCAGCCCCAGCATTTT.

The chain joins TRBV6-5 to TRBJ1-1; no clear D. Germline CDR1 and CDR2: MNHEY and SVGAGI. The CDR3 totals 13 residues. Deletions cut 6 bases from V and 0 bases from J, with 8 bases between. The CDR3 sequence: CASRATVNTEAFF. In DNA form, the CDR3 reads TGTGCCAGCAGAGCGACGGTGAACACTGAAGCTTTCTTT.

A word on this clone: This specimen includes other DNA sequences encoding the same CDR3. V usage is TRBV7-6 and J usage is TRBJ2-7; D is undetermined. The germline CDR1 and CDR2 sequences are SGHVS and FNYEAQ. V lost 1 base and J lost 3, with 7 bases in between. The CDR3 totals 13 residues. The CDR3 DNA sequence: TGTGCCAGCAGCTTAGGCCGTTTCTACGAGCAGTACTTC. Encoded protein: CASSLGRFYEQYF.

The rearrangement joins TRBV4-1 to TRBJ2-7, with D uncertain. V lost 4 bases and J 1 base, leaving 14 bases between the germline ends. Germline V CDR1 and CDR2: MGHRA, YSYEKL. This CDR3 spans 15 amino acids. This chain's CDR3 is CASSPIPTRSYEQYF. The CDR3 DNA sequence: TGCGCCAGCAGCCCGATCCCGACGCGTTCCTACGAGCAGTACTTC.

This clone was seen more than once but under ten times. The chain combines TRBV6-6 with TRBJ1-6, with a tentative D call TRBD1 (5 bases). Germline loops: CDR1 MNHNY, CDR2 SVGAGI (reference sequence). The CDR3 is 16 amino acids. Between the trimmed V and J ends, which lost 5 bases and 10 bases, there was a span of 21 bases. CDR3: CASSPRGHSGGSPLHF. The CDR3 DNA follows: TGTGCCAGCAGTCCCCGAGGACACTCGGGAGGGTCACCCCTCCACTTT.

The chain links TRBV11-2 to TRBJ1-3; D is ambiguous. V was cut by 5 bases and J by 2 bases, with 7 bases left in between. Per the germline V gene, CDR1 is SGHAT and CDR2 is FQNNGV. CDR3 size: 13 residues. The CDR3 here is CASSLGTGNTIYF. CDR3 in DNA: TGTGCCAGCAGCCTCGGGACTGGAAACACCATATATTTT.

The gene calls are TRBV28 and TRBJ2-2, with a possible D match to TRBD2 (6 bases). Germline V gene data show CDR1 as MDHEN and CDR2 as SYDVKM. The CDR3 has 16 amino acids. V was shortened by 1 base and J by 5 bases, with 14 bases between the two germline ends. The CDR3 nucleotides are TGTGCCAGCAGTTTATTCTACGGGAGTGGGACCGGGGAGCTGTTTTTT. It yields the protein CASSLFYGSGTGELFF.

This clone was observed a few times. The chain carries TRBV6-1 and TRBJ1-6; D call uncertain. Germline CDR1 and CDR2: MNHNS and SASEGT. V gave up 6 bases and J gave up 7 bases, with 16 bases separating them. This CDR3 region has 15 residues. The CDR3 sequence: CASRPTTAVNSPLHF. The CDR3 DNA follows: TGTGCCAGCAGGCCTACTACGGCGGTAAATTCACCCCTCCACTTT.

CDR3: CASSYSTGPLNTEAFF. As DNA, the CDR3 is TGTGCCAGCAGTTACTCAACAGGTCCCTTGAACACTGAAGCTTTCTTT. V gene TRBV6-5 combines with J gene TRBJ1-1; TRBD1 might be the D (5 bases). There are 16 residues in the CDR3. Germline loops: CDR1 MNHEY, CDR2 SVGAGI. V shed 0 bases and J shed 0 bases, with 11 bases lying between them.

V gene TRBV6-1 combines with J gene TRBJ2-7, with TRBD1 matching over 9 bases. This CDR3 spans 16 amino acids. V trimming: 1 base; J trimming: 5 bases; junction bases outside the gene matches: 9. Germline V CDR1 and CDR2: MNHNS, SASEGT. In DNA form, the CDR3 reads TGTGCCAGCAGTGAAGATTTGGGACAGGGCACGAACGAGCAGTACTTC. As protein: CASSEDLGQGTNEQYF.

In this sample, this clone turned up once. V is TRBV28 and J is TRBJ1-2, with 11 bases aligning to TRBD1. The V gene's germline CDR1 is MDHEN and CDR2 SYDVKM. The CDR3 runs 16 residues. With 1 base clipped from V and 7 bases from J, the junction kept 8 bases outside the gene matches. The CDR3 here is CASSLSFPGTGGGYTF. The CDR3 DNA is TGTGCCAGCAGTTTATCATTTCCCGGGACAGGGGGTGGCTACACCTTC.

The gene calls are TRBV20-1 and TRBJ1-2, with D unclear. V lost 5 bases and J 3 bases, leaving 7 bases between the germline ends. The CDR3 is 11 amino acids. Germline V gives CDR1 DFQATT, CDR2 SNEGSKA (reference sequence). CDR3 sequence (DNA): TGCAGTGCTGGACGTGACTATGGCTACACCTTC. Protein: CSAGRDYGYTF.

In its sample, this clone was seen once. This sequence joins TRBV6-1 and TRBJ2-5; 7 bases agree with TRBD1. Germline CDR1 reads MNHNS; CDR2 reads SASEGT. CDR3 length: 12 residues. Here the CDR3 reads CAIGQAQETQYF. DNA for the CDR3: TGTGCGATAGGACAGGCCCAAGAGACCCAGTACTTC.

This chain joins TRBV10-3 and TRBJ2-7, with 7 bases fitting TRBD1. J gave up 7 bases and V 5 bases, and 8 bases lay outside the gene matches. The germline CDR1 and CDR2 sequences are ENHRY and SYGVKD. This CDR3 contains 13 residues. CDR3: CAISSTGISEQYF. The CDR3 coding sequence is TGTGCCATCAGTTCGACAGGGATATCTGAGCAGTACTTC.

The rearrangement joins TRBV29-1 to TRBJ1-1; 8 nucleotides match TRBD1. V dropped 7 bases and J dropped 3; count of bases not matched to a gene: 4. Germline V gene lookup returns CDR1 SQVTM and CDR2 ANQGSEA. This CDR3 has 12 residues. For the CDR3, the DNA is TGCAGCGGTGGACAGGGAGACACTGAAGCTTTCTTT. Amino acid sequence: CSGGQGDTEAFF.

The J gene is TRBJ2-1, the V gene TRBV4-2; 8 nucleotides line up with TRBD2. V lost 1 base, J lost 7 bases, and 6 bases stayed unmatched. The CDR3 extends over 15 amino acids. CDR1 and CDR2 from the germline V gene are LGHNA and YNFKEQ. The CDR3 spells CASSQAGGEGNEQFF. The DNA of the CDR3 is TGTGCCAGCAGCCAAGCCGGGGGGGAGGGGAATGAGCAGTTCTTC.

This clone was counted only a few times. V and J are TRBV7-9 and TRBJ1-1; no clear D gene. Per germline, CDR1 SEHNR and CDR2 FQNEAQ (reference sequence). The CDR3 runs to 11 residues. V gave up 5 bases and J gave up 8 bases, with 9 bases separating them. The CDR3 is CASSSVQEAFF. The CDR3 DNA reads as TGTGCCAGCAGCAGTGTCCAGGAAGCTTTCTTT.

The J gene is TRBJ1-2, the V gene TRBV20-1; D possibly corresponds to TRBD1 (6 bases). V was cut by 5 bases and J by 5 bases, with 9 bases left in between. The CDR3 runs to 11 residues. Germline V CDR1 and CDR2: DFQATT, SNEGSKA (reference sequence). DNA of the CDR3: TGCAGTGCTCTTACAGGGTATGGCTACACCTTC. It is translated as CSALTGYGYTF.

The chain combines TRBV7-2 with TRBJ1-2, with TRBD1 matching over 10 bases. CDR3 size: 15 residues. Per the germline V gene, CDR1 is SGHTA and CDR2 is FQGNSA. After removal of 4 bases from V and 4 bases from J, the junction contained 6 bases not matched to a gene. The CDR3 coding sequence is TGTGCCAGCAGCTCCCCCGGGACAGGGGTCTATGGCTACACCTTC. Translating gives CASSSPGTGVYGYTF.

This chain uses TRBV4-3 with TRBJ1-4, with a weak D call TRBD1 (6 bases). CDR1 and CDR2 (germline): LGHNA, YSLEER. This CDR3 has 16 residues. Trimming removed 5 bases at V and 8 bases at J, with 21 bases between. The CDR3 nucleotides are TGCGCCAGCAGCTCGCAAACAGGGACCCCCTGGGAAAAACTGTTTTTT. It specifies CASSSQTGTPWEKLFF.

This clone came up once. This chain uses TRBV14 with TRBJ1-1; no firm D call. The CDR3 has 14 residues. CDR1 and CDR2 from the germline V gene are SGHDN and FVKESK. V was shortened by 0 bases and J by 3 bases, with 8 bases between the two germline ends. The CDR3 DNA reads as TGTGCCAGCAGCCAAGACTTTATCTACACTGAAGCTTTCTTT. Protein product: CASSQDFIYTEAFF.

V is TRBV28 and J is TRBJ1-2; 8 nucleotides match TRBD1. This CDR3 contains 15 residues. With 1 base clipped from V and 2 bases from J, the junction kept 3 bases outside the gene matches. CDR1 MDHEN and CDR2 SYDVKM come from the germline V gene. Here the CDR3 reads CASSLSQGANYGYTF. The CDR3 DNA sequence: TGTGCCAGCAGTTTATCGCAGGGGGCCAACTATGGCTACACCTTC.

This chain connects TRBV28 to TRBJ1-5; TRBD1 aligns across 8 bases. V shed 10 bases, J shed 5 bases, and the junction held 10 bases outside the gene matches. Looked up from germline, CDR1 is MDHEN and CDR2 is SYDVKM. The CDR3 is 14 residues long. This CDR3 reads CATKDREGDQPQHF. CDR3 nucleotides: TGTGCCACTAAGGACAGGGAAGGAGATCAGCCCCAGCATTTT.

The rearrangement uses TRBV6-6 and TRBJ2-7; 11 positions match TRBD2. The V segment lost 0 bases and the J segment 12 bases; nucleotides outside the gene matches: 13. Looked up from germline, CDR1 is MNHNY and CDR2 is SVGAGI (reference sequence). This CDR3 spans 16 amino acids. Here the CDR3 DNA reads TGTGCCAGCAGTTACTCGAGGCTAGCGGGAGGTAAAGCCATGTACTTC. Amino acid sequence: CASSYSRLAGGKAMYF.

The chain combines TRBV6-5 with TRBJ2-5; the D gene is possibly TRBD2 (6 bases). The CDR3 runs to 13 residues. The germline gives CDR1 MNHEY, CDR2 SVGAGI. Trimming shortened V by 8 bases and J by 1 base, and 11 bases separated the two germline ends. Written as DNA, the CDR3 is TGTGCCAGCCGAACTAGCCTCCAAGAGACCCAGTACTTC. Amino acid sequence: CASRTSLQETQYF.

The rearrangement uses TRBV6-5 and TRBJ1-2; no reliable D call. V was pared by 0 bases and J by 3 bases, with 8 bases between. The CDR3 spans 14 residues. Germline lookup yields CDR1 MNHEY and CDR2 SVGAGI. DNA for the CDR3: TGTGCCAGCAGTTACTCGGCGGGTGACTATGGCTACACCTTC. Amino acid sequence: CASSYSAGDYGYTF.

Only one count was recorded for this clone. This chain joins TRBV5-4 and TRBJ2-3; TRBD2 aligns across 12 bases. CDR1 is SGHNT, CDR2 YYREEE, per germline (reference sequence). The V segment lost 4 bases and the J segment 3 bases; nucleotides outside the gene matches: 12. This CDR3 contains 18 residues. This CDR3 reads CASSRLTRTSGITDTQYF. The CDR3 nucleotides read TGTGCCAGCAGCCGATTGACACGGACTAGCGGGATAACAGATACGCAGTATTTT. Drawing the rest from reference TRBV5-4 and TRBJ2-3, the complete variable domain is ETGVTQSPTHLIKTRGQQVTLRCSSQSGHNTVSWYQQALGQGPQFIFQYYREEENGRGNFPPRFSGLQFPNYSSELNVNALELDDSALYLCASSRLTRTSGITDTQYFGPGTRLTVL.

J is TRBJ2-5 and V is TRBV28, with D unresolved. The CDR3 sequence is 12 residues long. V was shortened by 9 bases and J by 5 bases, with 13 bases between the two germline ends. CDR1 is MDHEN, CDR2 SYDVKM, per germline. The CDR3 spells CASRGLSETQYF. For the CDR3, the DNA is TGTGCCAGTAGAGGTTTGTCCGAGACCCAGTACTTC.

This clone was seen just once. The chain carries TRBV18 and TRBJ2-2; 8 positions match TRBD1. CDR1 is KGHSH and CDR2 is LQKENI in the germline V gene. This CDR3 is built from 15 residues. Trimming at V came to 1 base and at J to 6 bases, leaving 4 bases not matched to a gene. This CDR3 is CASSPLSDRAGELFF. The CDR3, as DNA: TGTGCCAGCTCACCACTATCGGACAGGGCCGGGGAGCTGTTTTTT. Variable domain in full (rest from reference TRBV18 and TRBJ2-2): NAGVMQNPRHLVRRRGQEARLRCSPMKGHSHVYWYRQLPEEGLKFMVYLQKENIIDESGMPKERFSAEFPKEGPSILRIQQVVRGDSAAYFCASSPLSDRAGELFFGEGSRLTVL.